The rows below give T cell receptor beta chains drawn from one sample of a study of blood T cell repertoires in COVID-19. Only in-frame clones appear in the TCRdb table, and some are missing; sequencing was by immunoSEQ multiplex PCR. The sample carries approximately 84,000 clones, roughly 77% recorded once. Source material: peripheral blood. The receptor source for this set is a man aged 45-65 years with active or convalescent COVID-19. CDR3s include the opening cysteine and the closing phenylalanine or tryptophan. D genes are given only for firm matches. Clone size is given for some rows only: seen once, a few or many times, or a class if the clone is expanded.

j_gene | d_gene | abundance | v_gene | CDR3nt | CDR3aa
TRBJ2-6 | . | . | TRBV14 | TGTGCCAGCAGCCAAGAGAGGGCTGGGGCCAACGTCCTGACTTTC | CASSQERAGANVLTF
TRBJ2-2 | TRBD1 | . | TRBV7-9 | TGTGCCAGCAACCGACAGGGGAACACCGGGGAGCTGTTTTTT | CASNRQGNTGELFF
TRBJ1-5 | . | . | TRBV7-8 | TGTGCCAGCAGCTCTGGGGGGGGAAGCAATCAGCCCCAGCATTTT | CASSSGGGSNQPQHF
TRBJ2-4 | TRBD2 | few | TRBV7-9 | TGTGCCAGCAGCTTAGTCGGGGCTAGCGGGGGGATAAACATTCAGTACTTC | CASSLVGASGGINIQYF
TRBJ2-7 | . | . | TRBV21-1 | TGTGCCAGCAACCCGATGGGACAGGTCTCCTACGAGCAGTACTTC | CASNPMGQVSYEQYF
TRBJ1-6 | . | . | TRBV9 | TGTGCCAGCAGCGTAGGGTTAGGGCAGGGAAATTCACCCCTCCACTTT | CASSVGLGQGNSPLHF
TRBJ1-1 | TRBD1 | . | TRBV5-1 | TGCGCCAGCAGTCAGGCGTGGGCGGATACAGGGGACACTGAAGCTTTCTTT | CASSQAWADTGDTEAFF
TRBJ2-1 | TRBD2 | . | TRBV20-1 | TGCAGTGCTAGTGTGGCGGGGGGGGGCCACAATGAGCAGTTCTTC | CSASVAGGGHNEQFF
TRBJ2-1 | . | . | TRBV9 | TGTGCCAGCAGCTCCAGGCAGGTCACCTACAATGAGCAGTTCTTC | CASSSRQVTYNEQFF
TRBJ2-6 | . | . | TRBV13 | TGTGCCAGCAGCCGCCTGGACACTGGGGCCAACGTCCTGACTTTC | CASSRLDTGANVLTF
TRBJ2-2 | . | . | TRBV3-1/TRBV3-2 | TGTGCCAGCAGCCAAAGTCGGCAGGGCACCACCGGGGAGCTGTTTTTT | CASSQSRQGTTGELFF
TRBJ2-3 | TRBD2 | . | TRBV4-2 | TGTGCCAGCAGCCAAGAACGTGGCACCGCACTAGCGGGTAGCACAGATACGCAGTATTTT | CASSQERGTALAGSTDTQYF
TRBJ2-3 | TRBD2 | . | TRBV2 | TGTGCCAGCAGCACGCCACGCGGGGGGGTCAGAGATACGCAGTATTTT | CASSTPRGGVRDTQYF
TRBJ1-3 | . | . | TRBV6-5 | TGTGCCAGCAGTTCGACAGGTCACTCTGGAAACACCATATATTTT | CASSSTGHSGNTIYF
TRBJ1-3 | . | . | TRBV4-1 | TGCGCCAGCAGCCAAGAATTAGGGGTGCGGGGAAACACCATATATTTT | CASSQELGVRGNTIYF
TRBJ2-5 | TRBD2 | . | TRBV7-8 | TGTGCCAGCAGCTTAGGACTAGCGGGGGGGATCGGCTTGGAGACCCAGTACTTC | CASSLGLAGGIGLETQYF
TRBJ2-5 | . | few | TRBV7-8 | TGTGCCAGCAGCTTAGGGAGCGGCCAAGAGACCCAGTACTTC | CASSLGSGQETQYF
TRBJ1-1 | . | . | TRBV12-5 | TGTGCTAGTGGTCCGGACGCAGGGCGCGTCGCTGAAGCTTTCTTT | CASGPDAGRVAEAFF
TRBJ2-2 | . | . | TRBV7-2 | TGTGCCAGCAGCCCCCAGCGCGGGGAGCTGTTTTTT | CASSPQRGELFF
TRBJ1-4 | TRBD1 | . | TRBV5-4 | TGTGCCAGCAGTTGGGACAGGGAGAAACTGTTTTTT | CASSWDREKLFF
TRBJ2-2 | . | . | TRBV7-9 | TGTGCCAGCAGCTTAGCCGGCGGGGTGCTGTTTTTT | CASSLAGGVLFF
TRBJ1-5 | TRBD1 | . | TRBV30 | TGTGCCTGGAGTGCACAGGGGTCCCTTAGCAATCAGCCCCAGCATTTT | CAWSAQGSLSNQPQHF
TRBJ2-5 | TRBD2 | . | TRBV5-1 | TGCGCCAGCAGCCCGGGACTAGCGGTAGGATACCAAGAGACCCAGTACTTC | CASSPGLAVGYQETQYF
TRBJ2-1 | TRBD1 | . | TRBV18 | TGTGCCAGCTCACCAGTCCCCGGGACAGGGACCCCAGCGATCTTC | CASSPVPGTGTPAIF
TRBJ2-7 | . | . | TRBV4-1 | TGCGCCAGCAGCCAAGAAAGGGGCCGGGACGAGCAGTACTTC | CASSQERGRDEQYF
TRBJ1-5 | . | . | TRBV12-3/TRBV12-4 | TGTGCCAGCAGTGGGCAACGGGGTCAGCCCCAGCATTTT | CASSGQRGQPQHF
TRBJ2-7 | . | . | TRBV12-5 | TGTGCTAGTGGTTTGGACTCACGGGGGGCGGGCGAGCAGTACTTC | CASGLDSRGAGEQYF
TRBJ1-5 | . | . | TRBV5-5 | TGTGCCAGCAGCTTGGACCGGTTGGGCCCCCAGCATTTT | CASSLDRLGPQHF
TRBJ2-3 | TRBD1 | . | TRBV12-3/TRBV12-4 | TGTGCCAGCAGCACAGGGGGTTCAGATACGCAGTATTTT | CASSTGGSDTQYF
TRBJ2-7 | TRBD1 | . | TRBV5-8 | TGTGCCAGCAGCTTTCCCTGGGACAGCTACGAGCAGTACTTC | CASSFPWDSYEQYF
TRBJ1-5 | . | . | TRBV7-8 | TGTGCCAGCAGTCCTCAGGGCGATAGCAATCAGCCCCAGCATTTT | CASSPQGDSNQPQHF
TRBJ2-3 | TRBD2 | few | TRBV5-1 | TGCGCCAGCAGCTGGCTCCCGGGGGGGCCGGGAGATACGCAGTATTTT | CASSWLPGGPGDTQYF
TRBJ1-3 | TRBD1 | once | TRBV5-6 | TGTGCCAGCAGCCCTAGGACAGGAGGAAACACCATATATTTT | CASSPRTGGNTIYF
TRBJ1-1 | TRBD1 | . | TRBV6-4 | TGTGCCAGCAGTCGACAGGGGGATACTGAAGCTTTCTTT | CASSRQGDTEAFF
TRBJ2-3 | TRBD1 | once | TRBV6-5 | TGTGCCAGCAGTTCTCGGACAGGGGTCACCACAGATACGCAGTATTTT | CASSSRTGVTTDTQYF
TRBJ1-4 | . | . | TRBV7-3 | TGTGCCAGCAGCCTAGGAGTGTCCGGGGAAAAACTGTTTTTT | CASSLGVSGEKLFF
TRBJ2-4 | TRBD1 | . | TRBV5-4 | TGTGCCAGCAGCCACCAGGGGGCGTTTAAAAACATTCAGTACTTC | CASSHQGAFKNIQYF
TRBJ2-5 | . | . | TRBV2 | TGTGCCAGCAATTTGCTGAGGGGGTACCAAGAGACCCAGTACTTC | CASNLLRGYQETQYF
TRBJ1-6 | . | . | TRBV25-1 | TGTGCCAGCAGTGAGGCCAGGGGCTCACCCCTCCACTTT | CASSEARGSPLHF
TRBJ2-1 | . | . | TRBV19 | TGTGCCAGTAGTATAGACGAGAGCTCCTACAATGAGCAGTTCTTC | CASSIDESSYNEQFF
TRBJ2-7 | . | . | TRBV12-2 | TGTGCAAGTCGCCACCGGACAGGGAGTAGGCCCTACGAGCAGTACTTC | CASRHRTGSRPYEQYF
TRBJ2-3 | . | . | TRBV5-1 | TGCGCCAGCAGCCTCGATGGGGGGTTCACAGATACGCAGTATTTT | CASSLDGGFTDTQYF
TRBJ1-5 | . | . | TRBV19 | TGTGCCAGTAGTAAGGGGGGGCAGCCCCAGCATTTT | CASSKGGQPQHF
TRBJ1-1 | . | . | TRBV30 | TGTGCCTGGAGTCTAACAGGTCTGAACACTGAAGCTTTCTTT | CAWSLTGLNTEAFF
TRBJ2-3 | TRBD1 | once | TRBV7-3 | TGTGCCAGCAGCTTAGGACAGGGCCCAGATACGCAGTATTTT | CASSLGQGPDTQYF
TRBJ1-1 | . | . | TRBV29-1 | TGCAGCGTTGCCGACACTGAAGCTTTCTTT | CSVADTEAFF
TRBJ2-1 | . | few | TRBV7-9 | TGTGCCAGCAGCCCCGGGACTCGGAAAGGGAATGAGCAGTTCTTC | CASSPGTRKGNEQFF
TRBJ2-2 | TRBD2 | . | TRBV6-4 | TGTGCCAGCAGTGTACGTGGGGGGGACACCGGGGAGCTGTTTTTT | CASSVRGGDTGELFF
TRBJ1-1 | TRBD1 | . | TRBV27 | TGTGCCAGCAGTCCGACAGGGTTCACTGAAGCTTTCTTT | CASSPTGFTEAFF
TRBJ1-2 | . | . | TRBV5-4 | TGTGCCAGCAGCTTGGTAGGCAGGGATTATGGCTACACCTTC | CASSLVGRDYGYTF
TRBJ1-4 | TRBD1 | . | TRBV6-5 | TGTGCCAGCAGTAAGACCGGGACAGGGGGTGAAAAACTGTTTTTT | CASSKTGTGGEKLFF
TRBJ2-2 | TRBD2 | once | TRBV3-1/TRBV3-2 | TGTGCCAGCAGCCGTGCCCCCGGGACTAGCGGGGGAAAAACCAACACCGGGGAGCTGTTTTTT | CASSRAPGTSGGKTNTGELFF
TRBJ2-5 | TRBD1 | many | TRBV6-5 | TGTGCCAGCAGGGACAGGGGGCAGGAGACCCAGTACTTC | CASRDRGQETQYF
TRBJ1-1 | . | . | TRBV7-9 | TGTGCCAGCAGCTTAACGGTGAACACTGAAGCTTTCTTT | CASSLTVNTEAFF